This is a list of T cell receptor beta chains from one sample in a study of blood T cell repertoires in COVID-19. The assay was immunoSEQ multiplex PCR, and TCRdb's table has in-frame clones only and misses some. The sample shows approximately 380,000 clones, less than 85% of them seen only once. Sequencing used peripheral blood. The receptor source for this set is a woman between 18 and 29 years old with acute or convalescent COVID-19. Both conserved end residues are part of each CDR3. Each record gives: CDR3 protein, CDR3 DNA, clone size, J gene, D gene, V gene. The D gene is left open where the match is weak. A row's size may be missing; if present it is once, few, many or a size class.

CDR3: CASSYPERNEQFF
DNA: TGTGCCAGCAGTTACCCCGAGAGGAATGAGCAGTTCTTC
size: -
J: TRBJ2-1
D: -
V: TRBV6-6

CDR3: CSVRTSGETQYF
DNA: TGCAGCGTCCGGACTAGCGGAGAGACCCAGTACTTC
size: -
J: TRBJ2-5
D: TRBD2
V: TRBV29-1

CDR3: CASRPNTGIDYGYTF
DNA: TGTGCCAGCAGACCAAATACAGGGATAGACTATGGCTACACCTTC
size: -
J: TRBJ1-2
D: -
V: TRBV7-6

CDR3: CASSRPGGVNTEAFF
DNA: TGTGCCAGCAGTCGACCGGGAGGGGTGAACACTGAAGCTTTCTTT
size: -
J: TRBJ1-1
D: -
V: TRBV6-5

CDR3: CASSLEWTPTGEQYF
DNA: TGCGCCAGCAGCTTGGAGTGGACTCCCACCGGCGAGCAGTACTTC
size: -
J: TRBJ2-7
D: -
V: TRBV5-1

CDR3: CASTPPRVSSYEQYF
DNA: TGTGCCAGTACCCCTCCCCGAGTAAGCTCCTACGAGCAGTACTTC
size: -
J: TRBJ2-7
D: -
V: TRBV19

CDR3: CSVRRQGIHETQYF
DNA: TGCAGCGTTCGGAGACAGGGGATTCACGAGACCCAGTACTTC
size: -
J: TRBJ2-5
D: TRBD1
V: TRBV29-1

CDR3: CASRRQGGSNEQFF
DNA: TGTGCCAGCCGGAGACAGGGGGGCTCCAATGAGCAGTTCTTC
size: -
J: TRBJ2-1
D: TRBD1
V: TRBV19

CDR3: CASSSGTGGSNEQFF
DNA: TGTGCCAGCAGCTCCGGGACAGGGGGCTCCAATGAGCAGTTCTTC
size: -
J: TRBJ2-1
D: TRBD1
V: TRBV7-3

CDR3: CASLERQGSNQPQHF
DNA: TGTGCCAGTTTGGAGCGACAGGGGAGCAATCAGCCCCAGCATTTT
size: -
J: TRBJ1-5
D: TRBD1
V: TRBV19

CDR3: CASSGTASSGANVLTF
DNA: TGTGCCAGCAGCGGGACAGCGTCCTCTGGGGCCAACGTCCTGACTTTC
size: -
J: TRBJ2-6
D: TRBD1
V: TRBV11-2

CDR3: CASSLNRDRSNTEAFF
DNA: TGTGCCAGCAGCTTGAACCGGGACAGGAGCAACACTGAAGCTTTCTTT
size: -
J: TRBJ1-1
D: TRBD1
V: TRBV5-7

CDR3: CASSQGGEQFF
DNA: TGTGCCAGCAGCCAAGGAGGTGAGCAGTTCTTC
size: -
J: TRBJ2-1
D: -
V: TRBV4-2

CDR3: CASTGQGGQPQHF
DNA: TGTGCCAGCACTGGACAGGGAGGTCAGCCCCAGCATTTT
size: -
J: TRBJ1-5
D: TRBD1
V: TRBV25-1

CDR3: CASSLGGNGRKQYF
DNA: TGTGCCAGCAGTTTAGGGGGGAACGGTAGAAAGCAGTATTTT
size: -
J: TRBJ2-3
D: -
V: TRBV28

CDR3: CASSEAPLSTDTQYF
DNA: TGTGCCAGCAGTGAGGCCCCCCTTAGCACAGATACGCAGTATTTT
size: -
J: TRBJ2-3
D: -
V: TRBV2

CDR3: CASSLGRLNYGYTF
DNA: TGTGCCAGCAGTTTAGGCCGACTCAACTATGGCTACACCTTC
size: -
J: TRBJ1-2
D: -
V: TRBV28

CDR3: CASSPTGLYEQYF
DNA: TGTGCCAGCAGTCCGACAGGCCTCTACGAGCAGTACTTC
size: -
J: TRBJ2-7
D: -
V: TRBV6-5

CDR3: CASSLNRDTEAFF
DNA: TGTGCCAGCAGCTTAAACAGGGACACTGAAGCTTTCTTT
size: once
J: TRBJ1-1
D: -
V: TRBV7-7

CDR3: CASQSPGQGNEQYF
DNA: TGTGCCAGTCAATCCCCGGGACAGGGGAACGAGCAGTACTTC
size: -
J: TRBJ2-7
D: TRBD1
V: TRBV27

CDR3: CASSLTGTVNTEAFF
DNA: TGTGCCAGCAGCCTAACCGGGACAGTGAACACTGAAGCTTTCTTT
size: -
J: TRBJ1-1
D: TRBD1
V: TRBV3-1/TRBV3-2

CDR3: CASSLTPSGGYNEQFF
DNA: TGTGCCAGCAGCTTAACCCCTAGCGGGGGTTACAATGAGCAGTTCTTC
size: -
J: TRBJ2-1
D: TRBD2
V: TRBV7-8

CDR3: CASSLLGTGMNTEAFF
DNA: TGTGCCAGCAGTTTACTCGGGACAGGCATGAACACTGAAGCTTTCTTT
size: few
J: TRBJ1-1
D: TRBD1
V: TRBV28

CDR3: CASSLDANYGYTF
DNA: TGTGCCAGCAGCTTAGATGCGAACTATGGCTACACCTTC
size: -
J: TRBJ1-2
D: -
V: TRBV7-2

CDR3: CASRGTIANTGELFF
DNA: TGTGCCAGCAGGGGGACAATTGCGAACACCGGGGAGCTGTTTTTT
size: -
J: TRBJ2-2
D: -
V: TRBV2

CDR3: CASSLGGRQPQHF
DNA: TGTGCCAGCAGCTTAGGAGGTAGACAGCCCCAGCATTTT
size: -
J: TRBJ1-5
D: -
V: TRBV7-8

CDR3: CASSPGHSEDTQYF
DNA: TGTGCCAGCAGCCCGGGACACTCGGAAGATACGCAGTATTTT
size: medium-sized
J: TRBJ2-3
D: -
V: TRBV5-6

CDR3: CASSHLEGSGTEAFF
DNA: TGCGCCAGCAGCCACCTGGAGGGGTCGGGCACTGAAGCTTTCTTT
size: -
J: TRBJ1-1
D: -
V: TRBV4-1

CDR3: CASSYRQIKDEQYF
DNA: TGTGCCAGCAGTTACCGACAAATAAAAGACGAGCAGTACTTC
size: -
J: TRBJ2-7
D: -
V: TRBV28

CDR3: CASSIDKPYTF
DNA: TGTGCCAGCAGTATAGATAAACCATACACCTTC
size: -
J: TRBJ1-2
D: -
V: TRBV2

CDR3: CASSQDRQGNSPLHF
DNA: TGTGCCAGCAGCCAAGATCGGCAGGGGAACTCACCCCTCCACTTT
size: -
J: TRBJ1-6
D: -
V: TRBV3-1/TRBV3-2

CDR3: CSAIWARGYTF
DNA: TGCAGTGCTATATGGGCACGCGGCTACACCTTC
size: -
J: TRBJ1-2
D: -
V: TRBV20-1

CDR3: CAWFDDRATSGYTF
DNA: TGTGCCTGGTTCGACGACAGGGCTACGTCTGGCTACACCTTC
size: -
J: TRBJ1-2
D: TRBD1
V: TRBV30

CDR3: CASTQNSLLAGQYF
DNA: TGTGCCAGCACCCAAAACTCCCTCTTAGCGGGGCAGTACTTC
size: -
J: TRBJ2-7
D: TRBD2
V: TRBV6-5

CDR3: CASSLENSPLHF
DNA: TGTGCCAGCAGTTTGGAGAATTCACCCCTCCACTTT
size: -
J: TRBJ1-6
D: -
V: TRBV12-3/TRBV12-4

CDR3: CASNPPGFSRTRGTGTEQYF
DNA: TGTGCCAGCAATCCCCCAGGTTTTTCGCGAACCAGGGGGACAGGGACCGAGCAGTACTTC
size: -
J: TRBJ2-7
D: TRBD1
V: TRBV2

CDR3: CASRGTVQETQYF
DNA: TGTGCCAGCAGGGGGACAGTCCAAGAGACCCAGTACTTC
size: once
J: TRBJ2-5
D: TRBD1
V: TRBV6-6

CDR3: CATSDPGQGGEKLFF
DNA: TGTGCCACCAGTGATCCGGGACAGGGGGGTGAAAAACTGTTTTTT
size: -
J: TRBJ1-4
D: TRBD1
V: TRBV24-1

CDR3: CASSIVPWESTEAFF
DNA: TGTGCCAGTAGTATAGTTCCGTGGGAGAGCACTGAAGCTTTCTTT
size: -
J: TRBJ1-1
D: -
V: TRBV19

CDR3: CASSLGLSAYGYTF
DNA: TGTGCCAGCAGTTTAGGGCTTTCCGCATATGGCTACACCTTC
size: -
J: TRBJ1-2
D: -
V: TRBV28

CDR3: CASSLFGRGDNEQFF
DNA: TGTGCCAGCAGCTTATTCGGCAGGGGGGACAATGAGCAGTTCTTC
size: -
J: TRBJ2-1
D: -
V: TRBV7-9

CDR3: CASSGGTEYGYTF
DNA: TGTGCCAGCAGCGGCGGGACGGAGTATGGCTACACCTTC
size: -
J: TRBJ1-2
D: -
V: TRBV9

CDR3: CASSLGLDMGLQETQYF
DNA: TGCGCCAGCAGCTTAGGACTGGACATGGGACTTCAAGAGACCCAGTACTTC
size: few
J: TRBJ2-5
D: -
V: TRBV5-1

CDR3: CASSLQRQGNSPLHF
DNA: TGTGCCAGCAGCCTTCAACGACAGGGAAATTCACCCCTCCACTTT
size: -
J: TRBJ1-6
D: TRBD1
V: TRBV11-2

CDR3: CASSFQANTEAFF
DNA: TGTGCCAGCAGTTTTCAAGCGAACACTGAAGCTTTCTTT
size: -
J: TRBJ1-1
D: -
V: TRBV27

CDR3: CASSQEVPGQGFYEQYF
DNA: TGCGCCAGCAGCCAAGAGGTGCCAGGACAGGGGTTTTACGAGCAGTACTTC
size: -
J: TRBJ2-7
D: TRBD1
V: TRBV4-1